The 15 T cell receptor beta chains below come from one sample, sequenced in a study of blood T cell repertoires in COVID-19. Data came from immunoSEQ multiplex PCR; TCRdb stores just in-frame clones and leaves some out. The sample shows approximately 260,000 clones, 86% of them seen only once. What was sequenced was peripheral blood. All receptors derive from a young man with active or convalescent COVID-19.

The chain is built from TRBV9 and TRBJ2-5; 8 bases are shared with TRBD2. The CDR3 has 18 amino acids. Germline CDR1 is SGDLS and CDR2 is YYNGEE. With V trimmed by 2 bases and J by 5 bases, 17 bases remained unmatched. The CDR3 nucleotides read TGTGCCAGCAGCGTCATGGGGCTAGCGGGTTTTACGGGGGAGACCCAGTACTTC. Residues: CASSVMGLAGFTGETQYF.

This sequence joins TRBV7-9 and TRBJ1-5, with TRBD1 matching 10 bases. There are 16 residues in the CDR3. J was trimmed by 6 bases and V by 0 bases; bases with no gene match: 5. Germline V lookup: CDR1 SEHNR, CDR2 FQNEAQ (reference sequence). The CDR3 is CASSLASGQGRQPQHF. The CDR3 nucleotides are TGTGCCAGCAGCTTAGCTTCGGGACAGGGGCGTCAGCCCCAGCATTTT.

The rearrangement joins TRBV5-4 to TRBJ2-7, with TRBD1 identical over 10 bases. In germline, CDR1 is SGHNT, CDR2 YYREEE (reference sequence). The CDR3 is 14 residues long. Trimming took 5 bases from V and 3 from J; bases not matched to a gene: 5. The CDR3: CASSSGTGVYEQYF. Written as DNA, the CDR3 is TGTGCCAGCAGTTCTGGGACAGGGGTCTACGAGCAGTACTTC.

This chain links TRBV28 with TRBJ1-2; possibly TRBD1 for D (6 bases). Germline values: CDR1 MDHEN, CDR2 SYDVKM. The CDR3 runs 15 residues. Trimming took off 2 bases at V and 2 bases at J, with 12 bases between the two ends. CDR3 in DNA: TGTGCCAGCAGTTTAACAGACAGGCTGAACTATGGCTACACCTTC. Residues: CASSLTDRLNYGYTF.

The J gene is TRBJ2-3, the V gene TRBV28; a possible D gene is TRBD2 (7 bases). The germline gives CDR1 MDHEN, CDR2 SYDVKM. V was trimmed by 2 bases and J by 6 bases, leaving 12 bases between them. The CDR3 totals 14 residues. This CDR3 is CASSLGRGGDTQYF. Written as DNA, the CDR3 is TGTGCCAGCAGTTTAGGCAGGGGAGGGGATACGCAGTATTTT. The entire variable domain, with the rest obtained from reference TRBV28 and TRBJ2-3, is as follows: DVKVTQSSRYLVKRTGEKVFLECVQDMDHENMFWYRQDPGLGLRLIYFSYDVKMKEKGDIPEGYSVSREKKERFSLILESASTNQTSMYLCASSLGRGGDTQYFGPGTRLTVL.

The chain combines TRBV5-1 with TRBJ2-5, with TRBD2 identical over 15 bases. The CDR3 covers 17 residues. Trimming at V came to 2 bases and at J to 5 bases, leaving 7 bases not matched to a gene. Germline CDR1 reads SGHRS; CDR2 reads YFSETQ. Here the CDR3 DNA reads TGCGCCAGCAGCTTTGGGACTAGCGGGGGGCCCTCGGAGACCCAGTACTTC. Residues: CASSFGTSGGPSETQYF.

CDR3 amino acids: CATDEVISGNTIYF. The CDR3, as DNA: TGTGCCACAGATGAGGTTATCTCTGGAAACACCATATATTTT. This chain joins TRBV6-5 and TRBJ1-3; D remains unclear. Germline-derived CDR1 and CDR2 are MNHEY and SVGAGI. With 10 bases removed from V and 0 bases from J, the gap between germline ends came to 13 bases. The CDR3 sequence is 14 residues long.

This clone came up a few times. CDR3 loop: CAWSVSGQPYSNQPQHF. CDR3 DNA: TGTGCCTGGAGTGTATCTGGACAGCCCTATAGCAATCAGCCCCAGCATTTT. This chain links TRBV30 with TRBJ1-5; D possibly corresponds to TRBD1 (6 bases). The CDR3 length is 17 residues. Between the trimmed V and J ends, which lost 0 bases and 0 bases, there was a span of 15 bases. Germline loops: CDR1 GTSNPN, CDR2 SVGIG (reference sequence).

V usage is TRBV7-9 and J usage is TRBJ2-3, with D unresolved. Germline CDR1 reads SEHNR; CDR2 reads FQNEAQ (reference sequence). CDR3 length: 14 amino acids. V gave up 1 base and J gave up 5 bases, with 10 bases separating them. The CDR3 spells CASSLGSLGDTQYF. CDR3 DNA sequence: TGTGCCAGCAGCTTAGGGTCCCTAGGAGATACGCAGTATTTT.

The genes are TRBV7-6 and TRBJ2-1; 8 bases align to TRBD2. Trimming cost V 1 base and J 4 bases; bases outside gene matches: 12. Germline V gene data show CDR1 as SGHVS and CDR2 as FNYEAQ. This CDR3 contains 18 residues. The CDR3, as DNA: TGTGCCAGCAGCTTAGGGTCCCCGGGACTAGGGTCTTACAATGAGCAGTTCTTC. Its protein is CASSLGSPGLGSYNEQFF.

This chain connects TRBV6-5 to TRBJ2-6; D is uncertain. Between the trimmed V and J ends, which lost 6 bases and 2 bases, there was a span of 5 bases. This CDR3 is 13 amino acids long. The germline V gene encodes CDR1 MNHEY and CDR2 SVGAGI. CDR3 protein: CASSTTGANVLTF. The CDR3 coding sequence is TGTGCCAGCAGCACAACTGGGGCCAACGTCCTGACTTTC.

The chain employs TRBV2 and TRBJ2-1, with 7 bases lining up with TRBD1. Germline V CDR1 and CDR2: SNHLY, FYNNEI. The CDR3 loop spans 14 amino acids. Trimming took 4 bases from V and 6 from J; bases not matched to a gene: 6. The CDR3 region has the DNA TGTGCCAGCAGTGCAGGAAGACAGGGCAATGAGCAGTTCTTC. Amino acid sequence: CASSAGRQGNEQFF. Based on the CDR3 plus reference TRBV2 and TRBJ2-1, the full variable domain is EPEVTQTPSHQVTQMGQEVILRCVPISNHLYFYWYRQILGQKVEFLVSFYNNEISEKSEIFDDQFSVERPDGSNFTLKIRSTKLEDSAMYFCASSAGRQGNEQFFGPGTRLTVL.

The chain links TRBV3-1 (or the pseudogene TRBV3-2) to TRBJ2-5, with D possibly being TRBD2 (6 bases). V was cut by 0 bases and J by 6 bases, with 14 bases left in between. This CDR3 region has 15 residues. The germline gives CDR1 LGHDT, CDR2 YNNKEL (reference sequence). CDR3 sequence: CASSQEERVVKTQYF. The CDR3 nucleotides are TGTGCCAGCAGCCAAGAGGAGCGGGTGGTGAAGACCCAGTACTTC.

This clone showed up just once. The genes are TRBV5-1 and TRBJ2-6; no firm D call. The germline V gene encodes CDR1 SGHRS and CDR2 YFSETQ. CDR3 size: 15 residues. Trimming took off 3 bases at V and 0 bases at J, with 7 bases between the two ends. CDR3 sequence: CASSSGNSGANVLTF. In DNA, the CDR3 is TGCGCCAGCAGCTCAGGAAACTCTGGGGCCAACGTCCTGACTTTC.

The chain uses TRBV6-4 and TRBJ1-2; no definite D call. The CDR3 loop spans 16 amino acids. Deletions cut 6 bases from V and 4 bases from J, with 21 bases between. Germline values: CDR1 MRHNA, CDR2 SNTAGT. The CDR3 loop is CASRGRIKCCGYGYTF. CDR3 DNA: TGTGCCAGCAGGGGGAGAATCAAGTGTTGTGGCTATGGCTACACCTTC.